This T cell receptor beta chain was captured in a study of cytomegalovirus exposure and HLA in healthy donors. The wider study: Of the donors genotyped, approximately 400 in all, 75% to 85% fell in the Caucasian-associated ancestry cluster. Points from the study as a whole: Analysis was carried out at a later point, and it linked a missense DCLRE1C variant to TCR beta V- and J-gene trimming. A previous analysis found most TCR beta V segments productive roughly 87% or roughly 30% of the time. DRB1 had the most TCR associations and HLA-C the fewest, a later analysis found, with rates varying by HLA locus.

Primers included in the PCR were 60 Vbeta and 13 Jbeta primers. Produced via immunoSEQ multiplex PCR; TCRdb's table is partial and in-frame only. This table holds 250,000 to 350,000 clones, approximately 90% found once. The CDR3 consists of 15 residues. Deletions cut 0 bases from V and 5 bases from J, with 12 bases between. CDR1 and CDR2 from the germline V gene are SGHNT and YYREEE (reference sequence). Concerning this clone itself: Its antigen remains unknown.

Sequenced: PBMCs. The chain carries TRBV5-4 and TRBJ2-1; D is undetermined. This sequence originates from a man aged 40-55 years in good health and CMV-seropositive. The CDR3 nucleotides are TGTGCCAGCAGCTTGGACTATCCGCGACACAATGAGCAGTTCTTC. Its protein is CASSLDYPRHNEQFF. Supplemented by reference TRBV5-4 and TRBJ2-1, the full variable domain reads ETGVTQSPTHLIKTRGQQVTLRCSSQSGHNTVSWYQQALGQGPQFIFQYYREEENGRGNFPPRFSGLQFPNYSSELNVNALELDDSALYLCASSLDYPRHNEQFFGPGTRLTVL.